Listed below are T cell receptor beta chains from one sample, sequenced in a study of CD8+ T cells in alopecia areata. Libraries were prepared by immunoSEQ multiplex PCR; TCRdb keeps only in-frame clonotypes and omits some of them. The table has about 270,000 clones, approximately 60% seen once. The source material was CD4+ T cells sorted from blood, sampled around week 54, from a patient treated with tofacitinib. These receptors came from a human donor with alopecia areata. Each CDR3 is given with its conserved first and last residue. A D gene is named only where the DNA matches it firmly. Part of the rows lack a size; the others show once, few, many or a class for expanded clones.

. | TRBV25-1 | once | CASSDSGGEQFF
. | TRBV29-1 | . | CSVERRMNTEAFF
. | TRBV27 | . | CASSLRNSPLHF
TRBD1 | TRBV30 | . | CAWSSTGGTEAFF
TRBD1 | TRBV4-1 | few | CASSQDRRDRGYEQYF
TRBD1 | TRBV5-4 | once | CASSFRQGAEGYTF
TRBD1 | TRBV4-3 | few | CASSQTGGYGYTF
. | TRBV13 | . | CASSLRGVETQYF
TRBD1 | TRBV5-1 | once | CASSGTGSADTQYF
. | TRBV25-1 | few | CASSRGTDTQYF
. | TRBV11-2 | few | CASSLNSQETQYF
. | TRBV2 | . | CASSEGPNQPQHF
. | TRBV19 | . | CASGRPYQETQYF
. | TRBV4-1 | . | CASSQDPNEQFF
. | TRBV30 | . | CAWSEQGNQPQHF
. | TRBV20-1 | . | CRAGRTDTQYF
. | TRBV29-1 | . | CSAANGGELFF
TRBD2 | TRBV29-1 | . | CSVVSSGGYNEQFF
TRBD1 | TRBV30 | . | CAWMRAGQLTTEAFF
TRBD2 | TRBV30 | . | CAWGLAGAGDTQYF
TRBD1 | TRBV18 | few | CASSRDRAGANVLTF
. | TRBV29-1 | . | CSVEDRTRVNF
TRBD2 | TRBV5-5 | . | CASSFSGGRTDTQYF
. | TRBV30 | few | CAWSREETQYF
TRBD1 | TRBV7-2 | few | CASSLGQGSISYEQYF
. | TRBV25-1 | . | CASTGVPTYEQYF
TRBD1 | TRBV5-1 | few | CASSLGQGGEQYF
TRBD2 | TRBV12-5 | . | CASVRRGENIQYF
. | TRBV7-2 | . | CASSLVVGAEAFF
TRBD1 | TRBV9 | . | CASSVTGGYYEQYF
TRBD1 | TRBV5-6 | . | CASSPTGSGANVLTF
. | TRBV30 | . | CAWSVDFSDTQYF
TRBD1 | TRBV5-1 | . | CASSLTGQGIYTF
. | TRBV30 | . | CAWSVRGVGEKLFF
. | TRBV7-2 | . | CASSQEYSNQPQHF
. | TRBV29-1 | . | CSASPLVGAGYTF
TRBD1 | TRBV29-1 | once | CSADLGQGPQETQYF
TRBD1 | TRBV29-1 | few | CSGTGGDTGELFF
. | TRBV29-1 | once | CSVRTDSSQPQHF
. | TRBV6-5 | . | CASSYSQGTETQYF
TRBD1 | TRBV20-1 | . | CSAGQGEQFF
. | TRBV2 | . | CATGSPSYEQYF
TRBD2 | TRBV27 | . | CASSPRATSVPDTQYF
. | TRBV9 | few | CASSPRSAEASYNEQFF
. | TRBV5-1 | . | CASSEQGRQSPLHF
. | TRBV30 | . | CAWSVAEGYGYTF
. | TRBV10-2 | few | CASSERDQPQHF
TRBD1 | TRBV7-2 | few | CASSLNRGTEAFF
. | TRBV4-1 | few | CASSQGHEQYF
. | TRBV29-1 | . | CSVAPGSPGEKLFF
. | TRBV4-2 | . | CASSQGGSNYGYTF
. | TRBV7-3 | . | CASSRQVQETQYF
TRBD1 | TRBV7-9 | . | CASSPRGGNYGYTF
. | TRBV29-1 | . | CSVGFGTDTQYF
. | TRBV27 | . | CASSLQGGETQYF
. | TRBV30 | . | CAWNHGGNTEAFF
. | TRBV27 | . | CASRTLGELFF